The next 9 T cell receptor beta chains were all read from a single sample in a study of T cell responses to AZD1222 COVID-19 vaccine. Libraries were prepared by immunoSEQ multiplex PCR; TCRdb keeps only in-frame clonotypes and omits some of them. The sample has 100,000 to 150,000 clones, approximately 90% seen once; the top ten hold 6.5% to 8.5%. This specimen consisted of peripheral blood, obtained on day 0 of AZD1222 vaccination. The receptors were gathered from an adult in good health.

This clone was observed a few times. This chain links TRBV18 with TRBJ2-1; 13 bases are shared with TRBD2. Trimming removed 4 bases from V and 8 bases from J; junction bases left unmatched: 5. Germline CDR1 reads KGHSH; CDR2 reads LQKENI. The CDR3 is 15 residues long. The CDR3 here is CASSQTGTSGDEQFF. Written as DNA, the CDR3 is TGTGCCAGCTCACAGACCGGGACTAGCGGGGATGAGCAGTTCTTC. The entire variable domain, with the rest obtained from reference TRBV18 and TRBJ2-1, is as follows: NAGVMQNPRHLVRRRGQEARLRCSPMKGHSHVYWYRQLPEEGLKFMVYLQKENIIDESGMPKERFSAEFPKEGPSILRIQQVVRGDSAAYFCASSQTGTSGDEQFFGPGTRLTVL.

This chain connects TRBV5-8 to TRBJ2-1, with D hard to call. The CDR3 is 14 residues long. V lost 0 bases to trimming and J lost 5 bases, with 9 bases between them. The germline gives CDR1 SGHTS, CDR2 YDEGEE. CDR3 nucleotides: TGTGCCAGCAGCTTGGGGCTGGTTAACAATGAGCAGTTCTTC. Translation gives CASSLGLVNNEQFF.

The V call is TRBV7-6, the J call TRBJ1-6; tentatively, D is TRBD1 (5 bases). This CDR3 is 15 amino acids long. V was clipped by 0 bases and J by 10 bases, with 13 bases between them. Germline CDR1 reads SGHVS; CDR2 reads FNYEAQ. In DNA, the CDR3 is TGTGCCAGCAGCTTAGCTAGTGACAGAGGGTCACCCCTCCACTTT. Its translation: CASSLASDRGSPLHF. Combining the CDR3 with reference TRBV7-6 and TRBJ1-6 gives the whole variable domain GAGVSQSPRYKVTKRGQDVALRCDPISGHVSLYWYRQALGQGPEFLTYFNYEAQQDKSGLPNDRFSAERPEGSISTLTIQRTEQRDSAMYRCASSLASDRGSPLHFGNGTRLTVT.

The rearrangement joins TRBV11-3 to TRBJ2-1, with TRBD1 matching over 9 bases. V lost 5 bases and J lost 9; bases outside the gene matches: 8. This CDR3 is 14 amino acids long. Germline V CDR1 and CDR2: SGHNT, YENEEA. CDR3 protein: CASSLGQGIGEQFF. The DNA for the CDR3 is TGTGCCAGCAGCCTGGGACAGGGTATAGGTGAGCAGTTCTTC.

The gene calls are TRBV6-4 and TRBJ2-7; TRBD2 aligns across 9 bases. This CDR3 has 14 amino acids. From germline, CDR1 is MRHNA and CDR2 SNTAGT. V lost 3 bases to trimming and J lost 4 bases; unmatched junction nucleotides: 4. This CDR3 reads CASSDKRGEYEQYF. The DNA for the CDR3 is TGTGCCAGCAGTGATAAGCGGGGGGAGTACGAGCAGTACTTC.

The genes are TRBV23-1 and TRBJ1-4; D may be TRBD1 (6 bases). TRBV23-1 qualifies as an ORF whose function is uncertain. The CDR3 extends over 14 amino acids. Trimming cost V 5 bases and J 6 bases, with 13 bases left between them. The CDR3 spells CASSTTGWDEKLFF. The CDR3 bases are TGCGCCAGCAGTACGACAGGATGGGATGAAAAACTGTTTTTT.

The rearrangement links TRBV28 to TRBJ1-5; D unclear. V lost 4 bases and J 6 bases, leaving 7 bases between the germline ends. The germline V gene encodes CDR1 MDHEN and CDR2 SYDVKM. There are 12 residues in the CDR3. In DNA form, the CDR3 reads TGTGCCAGCAGTTGGACTGGTCAGCCCCAGCATTTT. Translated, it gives CASSWTGQPQHF.

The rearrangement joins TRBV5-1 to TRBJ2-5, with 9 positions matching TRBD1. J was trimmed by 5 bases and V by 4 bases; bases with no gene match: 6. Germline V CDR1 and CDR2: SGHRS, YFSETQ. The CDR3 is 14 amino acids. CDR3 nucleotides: TGCGCCAGCAGCCGGACAGGGGCCCTGGAGACCCAGTACTTC. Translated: CASSRTGALETQYF.

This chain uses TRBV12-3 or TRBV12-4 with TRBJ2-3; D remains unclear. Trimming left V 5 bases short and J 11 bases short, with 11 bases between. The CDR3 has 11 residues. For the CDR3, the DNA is TGTGCCAGCAGTGAGACCGTGGAGCAGTATTTT. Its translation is CASSETVEQYF.